Reported below is one T cell receptor (beta chain). Its antigen is currently unknown. This entry belongs to a study of graft-versus-host responses after intestinal transplantation. At the level of the study: The recipients all started with anti-thymocyte globulin induction and then took tacrolimus and steroids for 3 to 4 years.

Profiling relied on immunoSEQ multiplex PCR, and the TCRdb table lists in-frame clones only, not all of them. Here the sample spans around 90,000 clones, 80% to 95% being singletons. The CDR3 totals 19 residues. Trimming removed 1 base from V and 3 bases from J; junction bases left unmatched: 10. Germline values: CDR1 LGHNA, CDR2 YNFKEQ. General study findings and limits: When patients had graft-donor T cell macrochimerism, their allografts held high graft-versus-host to host-versus-graft clonal ratios. Early HvG declines after transplant were associated with peak circulating GvH clone levels. GvH clones appeared in recipient marrow, some first in ileum or blood.

The sample in question was unstimulated CD8+ T cells sorted from spleen or lymph node cells, obtained before transplant. V gene TRBV4-2 combines with J gene TRBJ2-2; the match to TRBD2 covers 11 bases. The clonotype originates from a human donor who was the organ donor for an intestinal transplant. Here the CDR3 reads CASSQVLAGGPGYTGELFF. The CDR3 DNA is TGTGCCAGCAGCCAAGTATTAGCGGGAGGGCCTGGGTACACCGGGGAGCTGTTTTTT.